These 24 T cell receptor beta chains were all obtained from the same sample, sequenced in a study of Graves' ophthalmopathy and Graves' hyperthyroidism. TCR beta CDR3 amplification used RNA transcripts. The first-round RT-PCR employed HTBI primers together with the Qiagen OneStep RT-PCR kit. A multiplex PCR was then performed as the second round. A single record per CDR3 protein comes from TCRdb applying MiXCR to the multiplex PCR reads. The profile shows 620,000 or so distinct CDR3 sequences, 20% to 25% of them singletons. The material sequenced was peripheral blood. These receptors all stem from a woman aged 18-29 years with stable Graves' hyperthyroidism. Some clones in this sample may be carry-over from other donors' samples.

The rearrangement uses TRBV27 and TRBJ2-7; tentative D call: TRBD1 (6 bases). This CDR3 has 15 residues. Trimming shortened V by 5 bases and J by 3 bases, and 17 bases separated the two germline ends. Looked up from germline, CDR1 is MNHEY and CDR2 is SMNVEV (reference sequence). CDR3: CASSLIPRDIYEQYF. The CDR3, as DNA: TGTGCCAGCAGTCTCATTCCCCGGGACATCTACGAGCAGTACTTC.

This clonotype was detected only a few times. In this CDR3 the conserved last residue, phenylalanine or tryptophan, is missing, so a read error is likely. This sequence joins TRBV12-3 or TRBV12-4 and TRBJ1-2; tentative D call: TRBD1 (6 bases). There are 14 residues in the CDR3. V lost 6 bases and J lost 1, with 12 bases in between. CDR3: CASRTGQINYGYTY. The CDR3, as DNA: TGTGCCAGCAGGACCGGACAGATTAACTATGGCTACACCTAC.

The rearrangement joins TRBV11-2 to TRBJ2-7, with TRBD2 matching 10 bases. This CDR3 region has 15 residues. Looked up from germline, CDR1 is SGHAT and CDR2 is FQNNGV. V gave up 6 bases and J gave up 3 bases; unmatched junction bases: 8. The DNA of the CDR3 is TGTGCCAGCAGACCCGCTAGCGGGGGACTCTACGAGCAGTACTTC. The encoded protein is CASRPASGGLYEQYF.

This clonotype was observed many times. The V and J genes are TRBV6-1 and TRBJ1-5; TRBD1 might be the D (5 bases). Germline assignment: CDR1 MNHNS and CDR2 SASEGT. This CDR3 spans 16 amino acids. Trimming removed 8 bases from V and 5 bases from J, with 22 bases in between. The CDR3 loop reads CASGVRGNWADQPQHF. The CDR3, as DNA: TGTGCCAGCGGGGTAAGGGGAAACTGGGCAGATCAGCCCCAGCATTTT.

This clonotype showed up many times. V and J are TRBV11-2 and TRBJ2-7; D unresolved. This CDR3 contains 12 residues. The V gene lost 5 bases and the J gene lost 2 bases, with 7 bases spanning the gap. CDR1 is SGHAT and CDR2 is FQNNGV in the germline V gene. This CDR3 is CASSDGTYEQYF. CDR3 bases: TGTGCCAGCAGCGACGGTACCTACGAGCAGTACTTC. Combining the CDR3 with reference TRBV11-2 and TRBJ2-7 gives the whole variable domain EAGVAQSPRYKIIEKRQSVAFWCNPISGHATLYWYQQILGQGPKLLIQFQNNGVVDDSQLPKDRFSAERLKGVDSTLKIQPAKLEDSAVYLCASSDGTYEQYFGPGTRLTVT.

This clonotype was seen repeatedly, ten times or more. The J gene is TRBJ1-1, the V gene TRBV2; D gene uncertain. Trimming cost V 4 bases and J 0 bases, with 6 bases left between them. There are 13 residues in the CDR3. Germline V gene data show CDR1 as SNHLY and CDR2 as FYNNEI. CDR3: CASSAEMNTEAFF. CDR3 bases: TGTGCCAGCAGTGCCGAGATGAACACTGAAGCTTTCTTT.

The sample holds a few counts of this clonotype. V is TRBV15 and J is TRBJ2-5; D not certain. Trimming removed 2 bases from V and 4 bases from J, with 14 bases in between. The germline gives CDR1 LNHNV, CDR2 YYDKDF (reference sequence). This CDR3 comprises 15 residues. CDR3 sequence (DNA): TGTGCCACCAGCAGACCCCTGGGAATTCTAGAGACCCAGTACTTC. It yields the protein CATSRPLGILETQYF.

This clonotype was recorded many times. The genes are TRBV2 and TRBJ2-7; tentative D call: TRBD1 (6 bases). Trimming removed 7 bases from V and 0 bases from J, with 16 bases in between. This CDR3 spans 15 amino acids. Looked up from germline, CDR1 is SNHLY and CDR2 is FYNNEI. The CDR3 loop reads CASKGGTESSYEQYF. The CDR3 nucleotides are TGTGCCAGCAAAGGGGGAACAGAAAGCTCCTACGAGCAGTACTTC. The whole variable domain, filled in from reference TRBV2 and TRBJ2-7, reads EPEVTQTPSHQVTQMGQEVILRCVPISNHLYFYWYRQILGQKVEFLVSFYNNEISEKSEIFDDQFSVERPDGSNFTLKIRSTKLEDSAMYFCASKGGTESSYEQYFGPGTRLTVT.

Many counts were recorded for this clonotype. This may come from a read error, since a much larger clone is one base off. V gene TRBV28 combines with J gene TRBJ1-1; D gene uncertain. V lost 6 bases and J 0 bases, leaving 2 bases between the germline ends. The CDR3 sequence is 11 residues long. Per the germline V gene, CDR1 is MDHEN and CDR2 is SYDVKM. The CDR3 coding sequence is TGTGCCAGCAGGGTGAACACTGAAGCTTTCTTT. This gives the protein CASRVNTEAFF.

In its sample, this clonotype was seen a few times. The J gene is TRBJ1-1, the V gene TRBV12-3 or TRBV12-4, with 10 bases lining up with TRBD1. Unmatched junction bases numbered 5, after V lost 7 bases and J lost 3 bases. This CDR3 spans 14 amino acids. The CDR3 loop reads CASTPGQGYTEAFF. The CDR3 DNA reads TGTGCCAGCACGCCGGGACAGGGGTACACTGAAGCTTTCTTT.

The gene calls are TRBV6-1 and TRBJ1-6, with no clear D. The CDR3 runs 18 residues. Germline loops: CDR1 MNHNS, CDR2 SASEGT. Trimming cost V 6 bases and J 6 bases, with 24 bases left between them. This CDR3 reads CASRHPEVASRSNSPLHF. The CDR3 bases are TGTGCCAGCAGGCACCCCGAGGTCGCCTCGAGGAGTAATTCACCCCTCCACTTT.

This clonotype was counted many times. The CDR3 DNA reads as TGTGCCACCAGCAGAGATTGGATCGGCACTGAAGCTTTCTTT. This sequence encodes CATSRDWIGTEAFF. This chain joins TRBV15 and TRBJ1-1; D remains unclear. With 0 bases removed from V and 4 bases from J, the gap between germline ends came to 9 bases. The CDR3 spans 14 residues. The germline V gene encodes CDR1 LNHNV and CDR2 YYDKDF (reference sequence).

In nucleotides, the CDR3 is TGCAGTGCTAGAGCGGTGAAGGGCTCCTACGAGCAGTACTTC. Amino acids: CSARAVKGSYEQYF. V is TRBV20-1 and J is TRBJ2-7; D is ambiguous. Germline assignment: CDR1 DFQATT and CDR2 SNEGSKA (reference sequence). V dropped 1 base and J dropped 0 bases, with 10 bases sitting between them. The CDR3 is 14 residues long.

This clonotype was seen a few times. The rearrangement uses TRBV4-2 and TRBJ2-7; D is possibly TRBD2 (5 bases). The CDR3 extends over 18 amino acids. V lost 3 bases and J lost 0, with 21 bases in between. Germline lookup yields CDR1 LGHNA and CDR2 YNFKEQ. CDR3 nucleotides: TGTGCCAGCAGCCATAACAGAGGAATCGGGGAACGCTCCTACGAGCAGTACTTC. It codes for CASSHNRGIGERSYEQYF.

In its sample, this clonotype was seen a few times. A much larger clonotype is one base distant, so this may be a read error. CDR3 nucleotide sequence: TGCAGTGCCCAGGAACAGGGGCACACTGAAGCTTTCTTT. Translation gives CSAQEQGHTEAFF. The gene calls are TRBV20-1 and TRBJ1-1, with TRBD1 matching 7 bases. The junction had 7 bases not matched to a gene; V was cut back by 6 bases and J by 3 bases. From germline, CDR1 is DFQATT and CDR2 SNEGSKA (reference sequence). The CDR3 is made up of 13 amino acids.

This clonotype was counted at least ten times. J is TRBJ1-5 and V is TRBV24-1; D not certain. The length of the CDR3 is 12 residues. Germline loops: CDR1 KGHDR, CDR2 SFDVKD. V was shortened by 8 bases and J by 5 bases, with 9 bases between the two germline ends. CDR3 residues: CATKGWDQPQHF. The CDR3, as DNA: TGTGCCACCAAGGGTTGGGATCAGCCCCAGCATTTT.

As concerns this clonotype: A single base separates this from a much larger clone, so it may be a read error. J is TRBJ2-2 and V is TRBV5-6; 7 nucleotides line up with TRBD2. Germline loops: CDR1 SGHDT, CDR2 YYEEEE. Unmatched junction bases numbered 14, after V lost 5 bases and J lost 4 bases. The CDR3 is 17 residues long. The CDR3 region has the DNA TGTGCCAGCAGTATATCCCGGACTGGCGGGGGCACCGGGGAGCTGTTTTTT. Its translation: CASSISRTGGGTGELFF.

The chain combines TRBV28 with TRBJ2-2; 10 bases agree with TRBD1. V gave up 2 bases and J gave up 5 bases; unmatched junction bases: 8. The CDR3 sequence is 17 residues long. The V gene's germline CDR1 is MDHEN and CDR2 SYDVKM. The CDR3 region is CASSLLSGTGVTGELFF. The CDR3 DNA reads TGTGCCAGCAGTTTACTCTCCGGGACAGGGGTGACCGGGGAGCTGTTTTTT.

The CDR3 region is CSARQTQYSNQPQHF. The CDR3, as DNA: TGCAGTGCTAGACAGACTCAATATAGCAATCAGCCCCAGCATTTT. The chain is built from TRBV20-1 and TRBJ1-5; D is undetermined. The length of the CDR3 is 15 residues. Germline V lookup: CDR1 DFQATT, CDR2 SNEGSKA (reference sequence). The V and J ends lost 2 bases and 0 bases respectively, with 11 bases between them.

This clonotype was counted a few times. The chain combines TRBV12-3 or TRBV12-4 with TRBJ2-2; 7 bases line up with TRBD2. This CDR3 has 16 amino acids. J lost 5 bases, V lost 2 bases, and 8 bases had no gene match. In DNA, the CDR3 is TGTGCCAGCAGTTTACTACTAGCGCGGGGGACCGGGGAGCTGTTTTTT. This codes for CASSLLLARGTGELFF.

This clonotype was seen a single time. It may be a read error: a sequence one base away is much more abundant. The chain combines TRBV7-2 with TRBJ2-5; 10 bases line up with TRBD1. The CDR3 has 16 residues. The germline gives CDR1 SGHTA, CDR2 FQGNSA. CDR3 nucleotide sequence: TGTGCCAGCAGACAAGGGGACAGGGGATTCCAAGATACCCAGTACTTC. The encoded protein is CASRQGDRGFQDTQYF.

The CDR3 DNA reads as TGCGCCAGCAGCCCCAGACGGATGAACACTGAAGCTTTCTTT. Its translation is CASSPRRMNTEAFF. This chain links TRBV4-1 with TRBJ1-1; D is unclear. Germline assignment: CDR1 MGHRA and CDR2 YSYEKL. The CDR3 has 14 amino acids. Between the trimmed V and J ends, which lost 4 bases and 0 bases, there was a span of 9 bases.

At least ten counts were recorded for this clonotype. The chain employs TRBV30 and TRBJ1-2, with 8 bases that match TRBD1. The V gene's germline CDR1 is GTSNPN and CDR2 SVGIG (reference sequence). Trimming took 4 bases from V and 3 from J; bases not matched to a gene: 13. The CDR3 spans 16 residues. CDR3 nucleotides: TGTGCCTGGACCCTCAAGTCAGGGGGCGTCGACTATGGCTACACCTTC. Protein sequence: CAWTLKSGGVDYGYTF.

This clonotype was detected ten times or more. This chain joins TRBV6-1 and TRBJ1-5; D may be TRBD1 (5 bases). The CDR3 spans 14 residues. V was shortened by 7 bases and J by 2 bases, with 12 bases between the two germline ends. CDR1 MNHNS and CDR2 SASEGT come from the germline V gene. CDR3 in amino acids: CASKIGGGNQPQHF. The CDR3 DNA sequence: TGTGCCAGCAAAATTGGGGGGGGCAATCAGCCCCAGCATTTT.